A selection of T cell receptor beta chains follows, all from one sample in a study of shared clonotypes between healthy human individuals. Profiling relied on immunoSEQ multiplex PCR, and the TCRdb table lists in-frame clones only, not all of them. The sample records some 700,000 clones, about nine tenths being singletons. Specimen: memory CD8+ T cells from PBMCs. These receptor sequences come from a man aged 18 to 29 in good health. Some clones in this sample may be carry-over from other donors' samples. CDR3s include the opening cysteine and the closing phenylalanine or tryptophan. The order of the fields is D gene, J gene, CDR3 length, clone size, V gene, CDR3 protein, CDR3 DNA. The D gene is left open where the match is weak. Size values are once, few and many counts, or a class for expanded clones, and some rows have none.

NA TRBJ1-2 15 NA TRBV9 CASSARWSSEYGYTF TGTGCCAGCAGCGCCCGGTGGAGTTCTGAGTATGGCTACACCTTC
TRBD2 TRBJ2-3 13 NA TRBV19 CATGTILSDTQYF TGTGCCACCGGGACTATCCTGTCTGATACGCAGTATTTT
NA TRBJ2-1 13 NA TRBV5-1 CASMDILYNEQFF TGCGCCAGTATGGACATTCTCTACAATGAGCAGTTCTTC
NA TRBJ1-5 14 NA TRBV5-8 CASSLWTEVQPQHF TGTGCCAGCAGCTTGTGGACGGAGGTCCAGCCCCAGCATTTT
NA TRBJ2-3 15 NA TRBV9 CASSVSATGTDTQYF TGTGCCAGCAGCGTTTCAGCTACGGGCACAGATACGCAGTATTTT
NA TRBJ1-2 15 NA TRBV7-8 CASSYGEAPSYGYTF TGTGCCAGCAGCTACGGCGAGGCGCCGAGCTATGGCTACACCTTC
NA TRBJ2-5 14 NA TRBV29-1 CSVEEPGDQETQYF TGCAGCGTTGAAGAGCCAGGGGATCAAGAGACCCAGTACTTC
NA TRBJ2-1 12 NA TRBV5-8 CASSFSAGEQFF TGTGCCAGCAGCTTTTCGGCGGGAGAGCAGTTCTTC
TRBD2 TRBJ2-1 16 NA TRBV9 CASSVSGLAGLNEQFF TGTGCCAGCAGCGTGAGTGGTCTAGCGGGACTCAATGAGCAGTTCTTC
NA TRBJ1-2 11 NA TRBV29-1 CSVVSYYGYTF TGCAGCGTTGTCAGTTACTATGGCTACACCTTC
NA TRBJ2-7 12 once TRBV5-1 CASSRGGYEQYF TGCGCCAGCAGCAGGGGGGGTTACGAGCAGTACTTC
TRBD2 TRBJ2-7 16 NA TRBV27 CASSPRDYPRPYEQYF TGTGCCAGCAGTCCGCGGGACTACCCTCGCCCCTACGAGCAGTACTTC
TRBD1 TRBJ1-4 16 NA TRBV18 CASSPDRGLGNEKLFF TGTGCCAGCTCACCGGACAGGGGTCTCGGTAATGAAAAACTGTTTTTT
NA TRBJ2-6 13 NA TRBV11-2 CAGRHSGANVLTF TGTGCCGGCCGACACTCTGGGGCCAACGTCCTGACTTTC
TRBD2 TRBJ2-1 17 NA TRBV5-1 CASSLARREGGTNEQFF TGCGCCAGCAGCTTGGCCAGGCGGGAGGGAGGGACGAATGAGCAGTTCTTC
NA TRBJ2-5 14 once TRBV6-1 CASSTRGAQETQYF TGTGCCAGCAGCACTAGGGGGGCCCAAGAGACCCAGTACTTC
TRBD2 TRBJ2-2 15 NA TRBV28 CASSHLTSEGGELFF TGTGCCAGCAGTCACCTAACTAGCGAGGGCGGGGAGCTGTTTTTT
TRBD1 TRBJ1-2 16 NA TRBV9 CASSVDDEGAGKGYTF TGTGCCAGCAGCGTAGATGATGAGGGGGCAGGGAAGGGCTACACCTTC
TRBD2 TRBJ2-7 15 NA TRBV4-1 CASSQRTSFSDEQYF TGCGCCAGCAGCCAACGGACTAGTTTTTCCGACGAGCAGTACTTC
TRBD1 TRBJ2-1 15 NA TRBV7-8 CASSLVGGHSNEQFF TGTGCCAGCAGCTTAGTAGGGGGCCATTCCAATGAGCAGTTCTTC